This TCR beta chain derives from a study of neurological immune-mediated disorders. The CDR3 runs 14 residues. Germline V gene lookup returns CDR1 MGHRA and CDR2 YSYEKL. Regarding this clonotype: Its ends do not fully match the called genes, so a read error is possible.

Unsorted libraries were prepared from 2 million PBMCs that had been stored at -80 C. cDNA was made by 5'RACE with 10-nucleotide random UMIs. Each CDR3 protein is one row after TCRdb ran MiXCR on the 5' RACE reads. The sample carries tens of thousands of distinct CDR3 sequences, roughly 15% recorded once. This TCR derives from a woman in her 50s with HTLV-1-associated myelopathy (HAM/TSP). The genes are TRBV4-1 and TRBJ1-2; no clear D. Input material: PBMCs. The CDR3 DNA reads TGCGCCAGCAGCCAAGACCCCAGTGCAAGTGGCTATACCTTC. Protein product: CASSQDPSASGYTF.